The T cell receptor beta chain under discussion was sequenced for a study of blood T cell repertoires in COVID-19. Across the study: The cDNA or gDNA used as material had been derived from T cells, B-cell-depleted T cells, or PBMCs.

Trimming at V came to 6 bases and at J to 7 bases, leaving 18 bases not matched to a gene. This CDR3 region has 20 residues. Looked up from germline, CDR1 is SNHLY and CDR2 is FYNNEI. Recruitment covered 20 to 25 US areas and drew participants whose ages spanned roughly 18 to 90 years. Repertoires were generated with immunoSEQ multiplex PCR, while TCRdb's copy carries only in-frame clones and drops some. Seen here are some 350,000 clones, over 75% observed once, and the top ten hold about 5%. The chain carries TRBV2 and TRBJ2-2, with 15 positions matching TRBD2. The sequencing input was PBMCs or T cells enriched from blood (not recorded which). This TCR came from a man aged 25 to 40 who had recovered from COVID-19. CDR3 residues: CASRQSGPGLAGGRGGELFF. For the CDR3, the DNA is TGTGCCAGCAGGCAGAGCGGCCCGGGACTAGCGGGGGGCCGGGGCGGGGAGCTGTTTTTT.